This record concerns one TCR beta chain sequence. These data come from a study of cytomegalovirus exposure and HLA in healthy donors. The germline gives CDR1 SGHTA, CDR2 FQGNSA. This CDR3 spans 15 amino acids. Unmatched junction bases numbered 12, after V lost 5 bases and J lost 6 bases. The PCR used 60 Vbeta and 13 Jbeta primers. Some clones are missing from TCRdb's copy, which holds only in-frame ones; the method was immunoSEQ multiplex PCR. Among approximately 200,000 clones listed, 70% to 80% were seen once. The TCR comes from a woman aged 25 to 39 in good health and CMV-seropositive. Specimen: PBMCs. The chain couples TRBV7-2 to TRBJ2-7; 8 bases are shared with TRBD1. The CDR3 spells CASSLDAGTGIEQYF. In nucleotides, the CDR3 is TGTGCCAGCAGCCTGGACGCCGGGACAGGAATCGAGCAGTACTTC. Using reference TRBV7-2 and TRBJ2-7 for the parts outside the CDR3, the full variable domain is GAGVSQSPSNKVTEKGKDVELRCDPISGHTALYWYRQSLGQGLEFLIYFQGNSAPDKSGLPSDRFSAERTGGSVSTLTIQRTQQEDSAVYLCASSLDAGTGIEQYFGPGTRLTVT.